This TCR beta chain was captured in a study of blood T cell repertoires in COVID-19. The CDR3 runs 11 residues. V lost 5 bases and J 9 bases, leaving 11 bases between the germline ends. Germline-derived CDR1 and CDR2 are LGHDT and YNNKEL (reference sequence). Study processing details: Quantification of nucleated cells was approximated via reference gene primer amplification. Some clones are missing from TCRdb's copy, which holds only in-frame ones; the method was immunoSEQ multiplex PCR. The D gene and trimming were derived from the DNA, and the V and J assignments and clone size from that table. The sample lists approximately 470,000 clones, roughly 87% occurring once. The study recruited people aged about 18 to 89 years across more than 20 US areas. Researchers sorted participants into cohorts using their self-reported clinical history.

This sequence joins TRBV3-1 (or the pseudogene TRBV3-2) and TRBJ2-7; D unresolved. The TCR was taken from a woman between 18 and 29 years old who had recovered from COVID-19. The sequenced material came from PBMCs or T cells enriched from blood (not recorded which). This CDR3 is CASSSLERQYF. In DNA, the CDR3 is TGTGCCAGCAGCTCCCTCGAGAGGCAGTACTTC.